The clone carrying this T cell receptor beta chain has only a few counts. This record comes from a study of CD8 T cells in ankylosing spondylitis. Each CDR3 protein is one row after TCRdb ran MiXCR on the 5' RACE reads. Altogether 300,000 to 350,000 distinct CDR3 sequences are present, roughly 20% being singletons, with the ten largest covering roughly 3.6%. This clonotype was obtained from a female donor with ankylosing spondylitis or in good health (not recorded which). Sample: blood, either unsorted or a sorted T cell fraction (not recorded which).

CDR3 sequence (DNA): TGCGCCAGCAGCCAAACGGGAAGCCCTAGGCGCAAAAACATTCAGTACTTC. Amino acids: CASSQTGSPRRKNIQYF. The chain couples TRBV4-3 to TRBJ2-4; D is possibly TRBD2 (5 bases). The germline CDR1 and CDR2 sequences are LGHNA and YSLEER. With 2 bases removed from V and 3 bases from J, the gap between germline ends came to 17 bases. The CDR3 sequence is 17 residues long.